Here is one T cell receptor beta chain with its context. Some clones are missing from TCRdb's copy, which holds only in-frame ones; the method was immunoSEQ multiplex PCR. The table lists about 120,000 clones, 85% to 95% of them singletons. The record originates from a study of T cell responses to AZD1222 COVID-19 vaccine. This CDR3 comprises 15 residues. Looked up from germline, CDR1 is MNHNY and CDR2 is SVGAGI (reference sequence). V lost 5 bases and J 7 bases, leaving 18 bases between the germline ends. This sample comprised peripheral blood, obtained on day 0 of AZD1222 vaccination. The TCR comes from an adult in good health. The chain combines TRBV6-6 with TRBJ1-5; TRBD1 might be the D (6 bases). This CDR3 is CASSQVGGAKQPQHF. DNA of the CDR3: TGTGCCAGCAGTCAGGTAGGGGGGGCGAAACAGCCCCAGCATTTT.